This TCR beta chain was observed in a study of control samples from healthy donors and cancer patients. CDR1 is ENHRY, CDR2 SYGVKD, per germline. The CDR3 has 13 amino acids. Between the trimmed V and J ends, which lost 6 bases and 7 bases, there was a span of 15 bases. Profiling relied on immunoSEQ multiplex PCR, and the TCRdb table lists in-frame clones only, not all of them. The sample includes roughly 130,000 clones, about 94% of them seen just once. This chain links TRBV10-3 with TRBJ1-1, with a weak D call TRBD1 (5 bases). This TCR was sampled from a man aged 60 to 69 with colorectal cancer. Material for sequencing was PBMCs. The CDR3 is CAIRWQGTGEAFF. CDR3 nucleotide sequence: TGTGCCATCAGGTGGCAGGGAACGGGTGAAGCTTTCTTT.